The 3 T cell receptor beta chains below come from one sample, sequenced in a study of CD8+CD57+ T cells in acquired aplastic anemia. It was genomic DNA that served as the template for profiling TCR beta VDJ and CDR3. TCRdb used MiXCR to reprocess the reads, holding one entry per CDR3 protein. The sample includes fewer than 80,000 distinct CDR3 sequences, roughly 72% seen only once; the top ten take 80% to 90%. It was patients with CD8+CD57+ cell expansion by flow cytometry who were chosen for sequencing. Source material: sorted CD4+, CD8+, or CD8+CD57+ T cells (not recorded which) from PBMCs. The receptors shown here come from a human donor with aplastic anemia.

This chain links TRBV15 with TRBJ1-6; no clear D gene. V lost 5 bases and J lost 0, with 5 bases in between. This CDR3 is built from 14 residues. The germline V gene has CDR1 LNHNV and CDR2 YYDKDF (reference sequence). The CDR3 sequence is CATSPNSYNSPLHF. The CDR3 DNA sequence: TGTGCCACCAGCCCCAACTCCTATAATTCACCCCTCCACTTT.

This clonotype was found a few times. Its ends do not fully match the called genes, so a read error is possible. This chain joins TRBV15 and TRBJ2-7; D may correspond to TRBD1 or TRBD2 (5 bases each). Germline assignment: CDR1 LNHNV and CDR2 YYDKDF (reference sequence). CDR3 length equals 15 residues. As DNA, the CDR3 is TGTGCCACCAGCAGAGATAGAGGGGAACTCTACGTGCAGTACTTC. Its translation is CATSRDRGELYVQYF.

The V and J genes are TRBV20-1 and TRBJ2-7, with TRBD2 matching 7 bases. This CDR3 spans 14 amino acids. CDR1 is DFQATT, CDR2 SNEGSKA, per germline (reference sequence). V lost 0 bases to trimming and J lost 6 bases; unmatched junction nucleotides: 8. The DNA of the CDR3 is TGCAGTGCTAGAGATCTCGGGAGGAGAGCCGAGCAGTACTTC. This gives the protein CSARDLGRRAEQYF.